This TCR beta chain appears in the sequencing data of a study of human T cells and chemical hapten exposure. Study-wide background: 0.01% DPC was applied to the upper back in patch tests, which were read at 6 days.

The sample's time point: patch test 1, 2 weeks after DPC sensitization. Described treatment: therapeutic diphenylcyclopropenone sensitization with weekly scalp DPC. The study's findings and limits: Positive correlation was observed between PT1 expanded TCR counts and patch test score.

Details on this clonotype: Its antigen remains unidentified.

TCRdb recomputed calls from the RACE reads with MiXCR, one row per CDR3 protein. The sample yields some 94,000 distinct CDR3 sequences, about an eighth seen once. The CDR3 contains 15 residues. The germline V and J ends were trimmed by 0 bases and 7 bases, with 17 bases remaining between them. Germline V gene lookup returns CDR1 SQVTM and CDR2 ANQGSEA. This sequence joins TRBV29-1 and TRBJ2-3; weak D call: TRBD1 (5 bases). Sequenced here: whole blood, sampled in connection with sensitization to the hapten diphenylcyclopropenone (DPC). The sequence was collected from a woman aged 35 to 49 with alopecia areata. Some clones in this sample may be carry-over from other donors' samples. As DNA, the CDR3 is TGCAGCGTTGAAGACCCGCCAGGGCGAGCGAATACGCAGTATTTT. Translating gives CSVEDPPGRANTQYF.